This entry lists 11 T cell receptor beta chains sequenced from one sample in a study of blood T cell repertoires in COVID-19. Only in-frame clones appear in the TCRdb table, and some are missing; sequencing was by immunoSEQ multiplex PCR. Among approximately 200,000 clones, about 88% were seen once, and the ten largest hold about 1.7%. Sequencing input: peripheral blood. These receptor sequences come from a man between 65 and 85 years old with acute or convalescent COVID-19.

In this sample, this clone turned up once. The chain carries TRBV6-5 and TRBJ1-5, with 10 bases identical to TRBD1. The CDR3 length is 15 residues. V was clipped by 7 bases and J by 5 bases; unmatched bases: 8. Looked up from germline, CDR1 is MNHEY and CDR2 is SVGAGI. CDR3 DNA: TGTGCCAGCATTCCTAGGACAGGGGGGTATCAGCCCCAGCATTTT. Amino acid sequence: CASIPRTGGYQPQHF.

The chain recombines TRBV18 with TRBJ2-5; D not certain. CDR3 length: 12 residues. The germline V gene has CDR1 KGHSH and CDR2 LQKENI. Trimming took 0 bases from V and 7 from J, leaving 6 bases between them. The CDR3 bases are TGTGCCAGCTCACCACCGTCGGGGACCCAGTACTTC. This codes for CASSPPSGTQYF.

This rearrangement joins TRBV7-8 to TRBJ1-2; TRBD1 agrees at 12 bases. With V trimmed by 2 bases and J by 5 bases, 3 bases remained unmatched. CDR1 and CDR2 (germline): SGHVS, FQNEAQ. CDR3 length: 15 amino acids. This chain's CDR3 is CASSLRDRGLYGYTF. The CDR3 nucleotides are TGTGCCAGCAGCTTAAGGGACAGGGGGCTGTATGGCTACACCTTC. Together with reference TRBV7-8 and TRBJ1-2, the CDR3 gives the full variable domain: GAGVSQSPRYKVAKRGQDVALRCDPISGHVSLFWYQQALGQGPEFLTYFQNEAQLDKSGLPSDRFFAERPEGSVSTLKIQRTQQEDSAVYLCASSLRDRGLYGYTFGSGTRLTVV.

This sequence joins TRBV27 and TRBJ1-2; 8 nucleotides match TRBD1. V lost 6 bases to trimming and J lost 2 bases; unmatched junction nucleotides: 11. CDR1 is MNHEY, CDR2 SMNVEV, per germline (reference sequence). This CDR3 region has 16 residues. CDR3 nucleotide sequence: TGTGCCAGCAGCTTCCTCGGACAGGGTGACAACTATGGCTACACCTTC. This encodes CASSFLGQGDNYGYTF.

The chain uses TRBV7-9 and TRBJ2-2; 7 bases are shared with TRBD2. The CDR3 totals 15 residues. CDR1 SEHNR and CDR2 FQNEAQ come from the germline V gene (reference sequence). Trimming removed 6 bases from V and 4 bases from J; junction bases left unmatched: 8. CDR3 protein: CASRIAGQPTGELFF. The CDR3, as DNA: TGTGCCAGCAGAATAGCGGGTCAGCCCACCGGGGAGCTGTTTTTT. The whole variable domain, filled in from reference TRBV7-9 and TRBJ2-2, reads DTGVSQNPRHKITKRGQNVTFRCDPISEHNRLYWYRQTLGQGPEFLTYFQNEAQLEKSRLLSDRFSAERPKGSFSTLEIQRTEQGDSAMYLCASRIAGQPTGELFFGEGSRLTVL.

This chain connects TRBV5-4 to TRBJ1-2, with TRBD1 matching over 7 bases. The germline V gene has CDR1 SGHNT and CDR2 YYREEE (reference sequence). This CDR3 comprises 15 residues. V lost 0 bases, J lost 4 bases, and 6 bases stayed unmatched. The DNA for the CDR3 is TGTGCCAGCAGCTTGGGACAGGGAACGTTCTATGGCTACACCTTC. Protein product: CASSLGQGTFYGYTF.

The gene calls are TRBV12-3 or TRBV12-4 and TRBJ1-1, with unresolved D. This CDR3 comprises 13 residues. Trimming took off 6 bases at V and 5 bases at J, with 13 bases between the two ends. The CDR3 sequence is CASRPPGRTEAFF. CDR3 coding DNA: TGTGCCAGCAGGCCCCCAGGTCGGACTGAAGCTTTCTTT.

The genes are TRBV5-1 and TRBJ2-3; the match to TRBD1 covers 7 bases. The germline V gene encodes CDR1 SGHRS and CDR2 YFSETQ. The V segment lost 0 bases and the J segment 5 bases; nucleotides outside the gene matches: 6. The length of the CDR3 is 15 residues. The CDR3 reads CASSLEGQSVDTQYF. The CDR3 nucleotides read TGCGCCAGCAGCTTGGAGGGACAGAGTGTAGATACGCAGTATTTT. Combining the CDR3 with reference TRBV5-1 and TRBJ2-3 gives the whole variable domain KAGVTQTPRYLIKTRGQQVTLSCSPISGHRSVSWYQQTPGQGLQFLFEYFSETQRNKGNFPGRFSGRQFSNSRSEMNVSTLELGDSALYLCASSLEGQSVDTQYFGPGTRLTVL.

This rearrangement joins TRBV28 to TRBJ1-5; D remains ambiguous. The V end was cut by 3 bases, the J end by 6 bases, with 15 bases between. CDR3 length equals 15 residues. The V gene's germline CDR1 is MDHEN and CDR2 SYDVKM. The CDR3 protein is CASSLRSGSGQPQHF. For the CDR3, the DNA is TGTGCCAGCAGTTTGAGAAGTGGGTCGGGTCAGCCCCAGCATTTT.

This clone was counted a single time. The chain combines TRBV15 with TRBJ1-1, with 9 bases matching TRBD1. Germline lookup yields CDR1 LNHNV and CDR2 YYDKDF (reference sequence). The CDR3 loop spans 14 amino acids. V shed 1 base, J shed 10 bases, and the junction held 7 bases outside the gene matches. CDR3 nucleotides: TGTGCCACCAGCAGAGCAAGGGGGGGACAGGGAGCTTTCTTT. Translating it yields CATSRARGGQGAFF.

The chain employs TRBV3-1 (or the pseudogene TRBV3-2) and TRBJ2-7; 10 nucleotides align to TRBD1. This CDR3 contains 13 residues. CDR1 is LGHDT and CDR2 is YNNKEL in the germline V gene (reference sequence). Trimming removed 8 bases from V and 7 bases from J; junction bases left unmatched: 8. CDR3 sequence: CASSWTGGYEQYF. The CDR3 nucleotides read TGTGCCAGCTCCTGGACAGGGGGATATGAGCAGTACTTC.